This T cell receptor (beta chain) was observed in a study of blood T cell repertoires in COVID-19. Whole-study context: Researchers got acute and convalescent COVID-19 samples from the United States, Italy and Spain. PBMCs, B-cell-depleted T cells, or T cells provided the cDNA or gDNA that made up the material.

V shed 4 bases and J shed 0 bases, with 10 bases lying between them. Germline V gives CDR1 LGHNA, CDR2 YSLEER. This CDR3 region has 14 residues. Sequenced by immunoSEQ multiplex PCR; TCRdb stores in-frame clones only, minus some. The sample carries 200,000 to 300,000 clones, 91% recorded once. The specimen sequenced was peripheral blood. The TCR sequence derives from a person aged 18-30 years with COVID-19, enrolled during active disease. The rearrangement joins TRBV4-3 to TRBJ2-7, with D perhaps TRBD2 (5 bases). As DNA, the CDR3 is TGCGCCAGCAGCCCCGTAGGGAGCTCCTACGAGCAGTACTTC. It translates to CASSPVGSSYEQYF.